The sequence of this T cell receptor beta chain was determined in a study of CD8 T cells in ankylosing spondylitis. Study results and caveats: Blood from ankylosing spondylitis patients appeared to carry a characteristic roughly 8-variant TCR beta motif.

In the case of this clonotype: The antigen is undetermined.

Using its own MiXCR run on the 5' RACE reads, TCRdb lists one record per CDR3 protein. In the table there are hundreds of thousands of distinct CDR3 sequences, 15% to 20% of which are singletons. The length of the CDR3 is 13 residues. Between the trimmed V and J ends, which lost 6 bases and 0 bases, there was a span of 8 bases. The germline V gene encodes CDR1 MDHEN and CDR2 SYDVKM. The clonotype comes from a male donor with ankylosing spondylitis. The rearrangement uses TRBV28 and TRBJ1-2, with unresolved D. Specimen: blood, either unsorted or a sorted T cell fraction (not recorded which). The CDR3, as DNA: TGTGCCAGCAGCCTCTTGACTAACTATGGCTACACCTTC. This translates into CASSLLTNYGYTF.